Detailed here is one TCR beta chain. This sample is drawn from a study of blood T cell repertoires in COVID-19. Across the study: Material from acute and convalescent COVID-19 was sourced from the United States, Italy and Spain. Sources were T cells, B-cell-depleted T cells, or PBMCs; the material itself was cDNA or gDNA.

Source study methods: The authors estimated nucleated cell counts from reference gene primer amplification. TCRdb's table, derived via immunoSEQ multiplex PCR, lists solely in-frame clones and lacks some. D and trimming come from the DNA, and the V and J calls and clone size come from that table. The top ten hold approximately 2.6% of the sample, which has 200,000 to 300,000 clones, more than 85% seen once. Input material: peripheral blood. The sequence derives from a person between 18 and 30 years old with COVID-19, enrolled during active disease.

The CDR3 nucleotides are TGTGCCAGCAGTGACCCCTGGCAGGGAAGGGAAAAACTGTTTTTT. Translation: CASSDPWQGREKLFF. V is TRBV25-1 and J is TRBJ1-4, with a possible D match to TRBD1 (5 bases). This CDR3 has 15 residues. V lost 3 bases and J 8 bases, leaving 16 bases between the germline ends. CDR1 MGHDK and CDR2 SYGVNS come from the germline V gene.